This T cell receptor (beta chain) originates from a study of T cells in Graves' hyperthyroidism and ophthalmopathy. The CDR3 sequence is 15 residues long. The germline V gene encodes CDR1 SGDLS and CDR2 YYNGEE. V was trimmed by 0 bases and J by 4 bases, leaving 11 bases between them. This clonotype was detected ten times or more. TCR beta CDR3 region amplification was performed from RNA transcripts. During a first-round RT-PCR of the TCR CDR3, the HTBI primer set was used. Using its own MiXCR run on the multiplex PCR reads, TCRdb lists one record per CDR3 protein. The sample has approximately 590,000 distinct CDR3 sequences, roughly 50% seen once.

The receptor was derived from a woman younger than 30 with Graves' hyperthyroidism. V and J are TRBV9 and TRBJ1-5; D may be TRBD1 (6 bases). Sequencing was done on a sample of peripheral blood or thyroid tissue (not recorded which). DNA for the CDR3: TGTGCCAGCAGCGTAGCCGGGACACGAAATCAGCCCCAGCATTTT. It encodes CASSVAGTRNQPQHF.